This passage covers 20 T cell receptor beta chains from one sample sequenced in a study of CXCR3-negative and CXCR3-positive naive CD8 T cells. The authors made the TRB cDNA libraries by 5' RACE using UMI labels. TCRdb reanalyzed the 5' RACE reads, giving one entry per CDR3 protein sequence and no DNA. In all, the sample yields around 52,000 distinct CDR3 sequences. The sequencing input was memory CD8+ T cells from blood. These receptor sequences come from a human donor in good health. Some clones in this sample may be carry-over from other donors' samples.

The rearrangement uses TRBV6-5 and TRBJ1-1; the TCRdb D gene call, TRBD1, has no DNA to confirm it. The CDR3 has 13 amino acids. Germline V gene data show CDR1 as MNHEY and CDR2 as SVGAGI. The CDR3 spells CASILGGDTEAFF.

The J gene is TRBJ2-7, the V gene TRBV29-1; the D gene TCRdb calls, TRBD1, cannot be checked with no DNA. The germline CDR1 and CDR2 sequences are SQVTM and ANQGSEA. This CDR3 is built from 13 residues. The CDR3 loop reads CSVEGWGEVGQYF.

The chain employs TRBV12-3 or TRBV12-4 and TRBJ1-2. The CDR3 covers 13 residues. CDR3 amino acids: CASSFGSSQGYTF.

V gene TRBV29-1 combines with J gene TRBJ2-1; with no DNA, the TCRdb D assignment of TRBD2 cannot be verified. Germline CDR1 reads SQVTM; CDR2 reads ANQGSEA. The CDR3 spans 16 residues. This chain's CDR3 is CSVELDSASSYNEQFF.

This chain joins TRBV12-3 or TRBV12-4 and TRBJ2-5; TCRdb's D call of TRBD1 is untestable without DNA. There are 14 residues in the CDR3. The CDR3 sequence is CASGLGGPQETQYF.

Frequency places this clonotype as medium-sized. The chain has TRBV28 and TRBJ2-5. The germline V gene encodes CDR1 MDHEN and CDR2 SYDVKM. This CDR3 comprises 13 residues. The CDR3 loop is CASNKEVQETQYF.

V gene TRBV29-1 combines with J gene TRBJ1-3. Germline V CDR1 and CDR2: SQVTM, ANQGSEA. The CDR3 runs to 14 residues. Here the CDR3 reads CSVGLRNTGNTIYF.

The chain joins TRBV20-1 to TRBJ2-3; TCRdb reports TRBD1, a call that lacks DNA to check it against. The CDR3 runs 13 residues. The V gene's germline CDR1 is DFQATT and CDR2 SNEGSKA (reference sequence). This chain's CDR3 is CSARAGGADTQYF.

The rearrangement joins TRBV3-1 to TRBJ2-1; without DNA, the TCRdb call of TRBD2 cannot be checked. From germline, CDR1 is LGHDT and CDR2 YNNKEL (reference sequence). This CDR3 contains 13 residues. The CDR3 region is CASSPAEGGEQFF.

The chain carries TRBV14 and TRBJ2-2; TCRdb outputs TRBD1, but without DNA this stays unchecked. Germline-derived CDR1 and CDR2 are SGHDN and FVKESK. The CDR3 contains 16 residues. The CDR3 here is CASSHPVGGYTGELFF.

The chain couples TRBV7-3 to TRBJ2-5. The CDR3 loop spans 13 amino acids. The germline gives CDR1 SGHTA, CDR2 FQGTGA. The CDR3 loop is CASSLDIGETQYF. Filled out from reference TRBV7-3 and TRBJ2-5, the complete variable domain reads GAGVSQTPSNKVTEKGKYVELRCDPISGHTALYWYRQSLGQGPEFLIYFQGTGAADDSGLPNDRFFAVRPEGSVSTLKIQRTERGDSAVYLCASSLDIGETQYFGPGTRLLVL.

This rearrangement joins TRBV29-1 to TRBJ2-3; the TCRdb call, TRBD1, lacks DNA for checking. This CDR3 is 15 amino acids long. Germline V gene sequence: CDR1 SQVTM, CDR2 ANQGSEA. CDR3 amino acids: CSVETGAFSTDTQYF.

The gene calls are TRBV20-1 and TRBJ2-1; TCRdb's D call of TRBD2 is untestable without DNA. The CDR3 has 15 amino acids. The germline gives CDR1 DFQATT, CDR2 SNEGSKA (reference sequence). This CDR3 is CSARSLAASYNEQFF.

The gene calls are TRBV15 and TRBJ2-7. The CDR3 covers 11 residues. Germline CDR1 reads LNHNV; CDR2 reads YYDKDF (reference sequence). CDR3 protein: CATSENYEQYF.

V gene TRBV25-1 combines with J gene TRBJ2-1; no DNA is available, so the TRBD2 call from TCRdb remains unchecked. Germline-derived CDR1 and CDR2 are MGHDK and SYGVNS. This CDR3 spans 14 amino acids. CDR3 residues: CASSGGQTYNEQFF.

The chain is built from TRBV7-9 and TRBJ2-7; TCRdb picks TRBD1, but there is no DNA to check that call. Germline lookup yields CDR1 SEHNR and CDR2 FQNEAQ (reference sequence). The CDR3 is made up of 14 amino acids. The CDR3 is CASSPRDRFYEQYF.

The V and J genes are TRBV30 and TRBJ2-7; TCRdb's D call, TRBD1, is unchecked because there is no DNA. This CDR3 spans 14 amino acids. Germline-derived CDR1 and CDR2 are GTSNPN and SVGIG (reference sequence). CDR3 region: CAWSGQTEFYEQYF.

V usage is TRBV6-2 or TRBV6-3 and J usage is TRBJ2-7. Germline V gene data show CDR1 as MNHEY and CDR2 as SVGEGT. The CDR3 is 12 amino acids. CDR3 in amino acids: CASSYPFDEQYF.

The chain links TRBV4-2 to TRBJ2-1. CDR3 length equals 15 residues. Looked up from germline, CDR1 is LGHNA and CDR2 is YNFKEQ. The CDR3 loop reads CASSQDSTPSDEQFF.

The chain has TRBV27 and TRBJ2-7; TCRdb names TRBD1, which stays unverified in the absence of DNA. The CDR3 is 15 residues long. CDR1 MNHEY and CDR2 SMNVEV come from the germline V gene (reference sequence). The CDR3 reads CASSFYRDRGYEQYF.